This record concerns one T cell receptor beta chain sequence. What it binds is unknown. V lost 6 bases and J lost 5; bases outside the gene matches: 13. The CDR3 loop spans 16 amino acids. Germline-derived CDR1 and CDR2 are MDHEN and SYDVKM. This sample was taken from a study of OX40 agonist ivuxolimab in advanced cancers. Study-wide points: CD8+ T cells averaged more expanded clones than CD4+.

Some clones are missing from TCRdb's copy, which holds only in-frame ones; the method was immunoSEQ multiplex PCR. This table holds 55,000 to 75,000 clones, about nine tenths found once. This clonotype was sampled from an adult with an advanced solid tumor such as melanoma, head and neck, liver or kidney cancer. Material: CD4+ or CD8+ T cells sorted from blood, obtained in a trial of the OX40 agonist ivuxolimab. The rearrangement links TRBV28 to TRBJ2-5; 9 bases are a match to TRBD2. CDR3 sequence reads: CASRTSGGGALETQYF. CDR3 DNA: TGTGCCAGCAGGACTTCGGGCGGGGGGGCCCTGGAGACCCAGTACTTC.